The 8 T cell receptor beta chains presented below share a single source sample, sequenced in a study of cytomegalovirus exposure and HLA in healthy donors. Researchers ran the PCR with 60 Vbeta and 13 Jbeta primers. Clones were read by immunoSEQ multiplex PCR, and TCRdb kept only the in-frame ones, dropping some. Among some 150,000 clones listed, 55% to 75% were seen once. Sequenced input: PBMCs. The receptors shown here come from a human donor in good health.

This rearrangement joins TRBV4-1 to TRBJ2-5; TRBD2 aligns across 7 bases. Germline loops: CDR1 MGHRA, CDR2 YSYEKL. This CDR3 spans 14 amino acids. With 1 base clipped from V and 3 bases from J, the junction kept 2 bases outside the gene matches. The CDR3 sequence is CASSQVGGEETQYF. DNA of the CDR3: TGCGCCAGCAGCCAAGTGGGGGGGGAAGAGACCCAGTACTTC.

CDR3 loop: CASSSQVNTEAFF. CDR3 nucleotides: TGTGCCAGCAGCTCCCAGGTGAACACTGAAGCTTTCTTT. This chain joins TRBV7-6 and TRBJ1-1; no firm D call. The CDR3 runs 13 residues. V shed 4 bases and J shed 0 bases, with 6 bases lying between them. Looked up from germline, CDR1 is SGHVS and CDR2 is FNYEAQ.

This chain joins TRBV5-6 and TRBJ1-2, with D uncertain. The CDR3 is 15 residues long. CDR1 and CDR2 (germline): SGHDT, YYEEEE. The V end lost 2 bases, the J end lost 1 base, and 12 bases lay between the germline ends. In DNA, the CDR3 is TGTGCCAGCAGCTTAATAATGACTCTTAACTATGGCTACACCTTC. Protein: CASSLIMTLNYGYTF.

CDR3 in amino acids: CASSPPGQIYGNTIYF. In nucleotides, the CDR3 is TGTGCCAGCTCACCACCGGGACAGATCTATGGTAACACCATATATTTT. The chain couples TRBV18 to TRBJ1-3; 7 bases match TRBD1. The J segment lost 7 bases and the V segment lost 0 bases, leaving 9 bases of the junction unmatched. The CDR3 length is 16 residues. Germline assignment: CDR1 KGHSH and CDR2 LQKENI. Together with reference TRBV18 and TRBJ1-3, the CDR3 gives the full variable domain: NAGVMQNPRHLVRRRGQEARLRCSPMKGHSHVYWYRQLPEEGLKFMVYLQKENIIDESGMPKERFSAEFPKEGPSILRIQQVVRGDSAAYFCASSPPGQIYGNTIYFGEGSWLTVV.

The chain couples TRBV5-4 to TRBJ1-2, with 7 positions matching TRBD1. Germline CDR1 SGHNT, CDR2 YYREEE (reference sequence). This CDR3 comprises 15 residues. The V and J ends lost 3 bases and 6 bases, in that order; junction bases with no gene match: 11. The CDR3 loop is CASSSRTGGGDGYTF. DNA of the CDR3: TGTGCCAGCAGCTCCCGGACAGGAGGAGGCGATGGCTACACCTTC.

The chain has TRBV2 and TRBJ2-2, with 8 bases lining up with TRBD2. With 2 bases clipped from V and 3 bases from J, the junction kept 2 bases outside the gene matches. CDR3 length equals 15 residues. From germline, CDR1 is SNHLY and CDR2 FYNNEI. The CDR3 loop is CASSETGGDTGELFF. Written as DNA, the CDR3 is TGTGCCAGCAGTGAAACGGGGGGGGACACCGGGGAGCTGTTTTTT.

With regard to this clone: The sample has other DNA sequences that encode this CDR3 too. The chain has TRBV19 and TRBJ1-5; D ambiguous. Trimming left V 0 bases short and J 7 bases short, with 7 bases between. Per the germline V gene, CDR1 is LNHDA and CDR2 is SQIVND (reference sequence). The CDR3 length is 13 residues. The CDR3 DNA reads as TGTGCCAGTAGTATAGAAGGAGTACAGCCCCAGCATTTT. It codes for CASSIEGVQPQHF.

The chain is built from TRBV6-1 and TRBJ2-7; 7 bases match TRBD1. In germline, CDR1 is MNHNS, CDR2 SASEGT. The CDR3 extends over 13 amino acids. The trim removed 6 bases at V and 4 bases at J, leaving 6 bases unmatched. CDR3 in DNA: TGTGCCAGCAGGGTAGACAGGGAATACGAGCAGTACTTC. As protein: CASRVDREYEQYF.